This T cell receptor beta chain was sequenced in a study of blood T cell repertoires in COVID-19. Study information: Both acute and convalescent COVID-19 samples were obtained from the United States, Italy and Spain. In each case, the material was cDNA or gDNA derived from T cells, B-cell-depleted T cells, or PBMCs.

Authors' analysis steps: Reference gene primer amplification yielded estimated nucleated cell counts. Measured with immunoSEQ multiplex PCR; TCRdb has only the in-frame clones, and not every one. Clonal size and the V and J genes are those of that table, whereas D and trimming came from the DNA. The repertoire holds 250,000 or so clones, with roughly nine tenths as singletons. The germline V gene has CDR1 DFQATT and CDR2 SNEGSKA (reference sequence). This CDR3 region has 12 residues. V was shortened by 3 bases and J by 4 bases, with 6 bases between the two germline ends. The specimen sequenced was peripheral blood. This chain uses TRBV20-1 with TRBJ1-4; D not certain. The receptor comes from a woman aged 40 to 49 who had recovered from COVID-19. CDR3 sequence: CSASNNNEKLFF. The CDR3 coding sequence is TGCAGTGCTAGTAATAATAATGAAAAACTGTTTTTT.